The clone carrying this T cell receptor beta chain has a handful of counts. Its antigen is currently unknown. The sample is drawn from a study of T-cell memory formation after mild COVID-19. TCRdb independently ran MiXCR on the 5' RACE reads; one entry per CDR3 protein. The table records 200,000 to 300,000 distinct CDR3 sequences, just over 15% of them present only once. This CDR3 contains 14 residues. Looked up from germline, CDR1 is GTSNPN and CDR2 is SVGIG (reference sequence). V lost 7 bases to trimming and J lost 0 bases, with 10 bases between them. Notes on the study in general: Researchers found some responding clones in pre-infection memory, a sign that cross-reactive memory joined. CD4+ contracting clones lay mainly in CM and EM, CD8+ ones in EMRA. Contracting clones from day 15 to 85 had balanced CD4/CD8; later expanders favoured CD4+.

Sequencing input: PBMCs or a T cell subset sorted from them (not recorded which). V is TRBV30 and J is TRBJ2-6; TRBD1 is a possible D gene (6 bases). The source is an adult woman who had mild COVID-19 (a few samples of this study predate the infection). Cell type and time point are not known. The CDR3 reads CAYQGTSGANVLTF. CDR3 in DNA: TGTGCCTATCAGGGGACCTCTGGGGCCAACGTCCTGACTTTC. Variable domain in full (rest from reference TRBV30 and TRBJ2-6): SQTIHQWPATLVQPVGSPLSLECTVEGTSNPNLYWYRQAAGRGLQLLFYSVGIGQISSEVPQNLSASRPQDRQFILSSKKLLLSDSGFYLCAYQGTSGANVLTFGAGSRLTVL.